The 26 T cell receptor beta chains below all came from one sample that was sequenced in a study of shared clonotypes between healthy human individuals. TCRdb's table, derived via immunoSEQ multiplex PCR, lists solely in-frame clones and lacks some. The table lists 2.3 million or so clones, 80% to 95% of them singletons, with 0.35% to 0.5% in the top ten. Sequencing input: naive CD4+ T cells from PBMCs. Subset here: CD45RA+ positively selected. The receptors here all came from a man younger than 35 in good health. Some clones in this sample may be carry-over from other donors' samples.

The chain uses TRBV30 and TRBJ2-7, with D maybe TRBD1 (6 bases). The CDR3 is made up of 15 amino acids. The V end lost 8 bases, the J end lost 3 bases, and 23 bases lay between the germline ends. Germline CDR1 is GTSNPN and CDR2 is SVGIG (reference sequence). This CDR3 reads CAGDRRGQPYYEQYF. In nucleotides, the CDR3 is TGTGCCGGCGATCGCAGGGGACAACCCTACTACGAGCAGTACTTC.

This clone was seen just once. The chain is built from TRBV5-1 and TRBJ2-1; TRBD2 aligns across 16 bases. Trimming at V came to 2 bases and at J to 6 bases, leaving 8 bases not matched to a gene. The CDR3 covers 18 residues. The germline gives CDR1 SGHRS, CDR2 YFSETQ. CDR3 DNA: TGCGCCAGCAGCTTCGGGACTAGCGGGAGGGCGATATTCAATGAGCAGTTCTTC. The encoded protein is CASSFGTSGRAIFNEQFF. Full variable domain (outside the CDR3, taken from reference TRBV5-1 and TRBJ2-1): KAGVTQTPRYLIKTRGQQVTLSCSPISGHRSVSWYQQTPGQGLQFLFEYFSETQRNKGNFPGRFSGRQFSNSRSEMNVSTLELGDSALYLCASSFGTSGRAIFNEQFFGPGTRLTVL.

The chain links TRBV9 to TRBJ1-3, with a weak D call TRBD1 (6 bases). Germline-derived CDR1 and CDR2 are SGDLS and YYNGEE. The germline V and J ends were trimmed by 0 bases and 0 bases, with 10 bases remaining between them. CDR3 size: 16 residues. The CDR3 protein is CASSVVGQLSGNTIYF. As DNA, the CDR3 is TGTGCCAGCAGCGTAGTTGGACAGCTCTCTGGAAACACCATATATTTT.

CDR3 DNA: TGTGCCAGCAGCTTAGCGGGACTAGCTGACAGGGGAGAGACCCAGTACTTC. It is translated as CASSLAGLADRGETQYF. This sequence joins TRBV5-4 and TRBJ2-5; possibly TRBD2 for D (9 bases). V lost 2 bases to trimming and J lost 4 bases, with 21 bases between them. In germline, CDR1 is SGHNT, CDR2 YYREEE (reference sequence). The CDR3 is 17 residues long.

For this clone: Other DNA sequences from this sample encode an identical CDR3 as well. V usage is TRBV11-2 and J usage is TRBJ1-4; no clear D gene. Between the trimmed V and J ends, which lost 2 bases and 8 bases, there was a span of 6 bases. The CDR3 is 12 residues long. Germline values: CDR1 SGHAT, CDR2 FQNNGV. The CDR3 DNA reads TGTGCCAGCAGCTTACTTGGCGAAAAACTGTTTTTT. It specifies CASSLLGEKLFF.

The CDR3 sequence: CASSLVGRQRDGGETQYF. The CDR3, as DNA: TGCGCCAGCAGCTTGGTAGGTCGGCAGCGGGACGGCGGAGAGACCCAGTACTTC. The chain recombines TRBV5-1 with TRBJ2-5; 7 nucleotides agree with TRBD2. The CDR3 runs 18 residues. J gave up 4 bases and V 0 bases, and 15 bases lay outside the gene matches. CDR1 is SGHRS and CDR2 is YFSETQ in the germline V gene.

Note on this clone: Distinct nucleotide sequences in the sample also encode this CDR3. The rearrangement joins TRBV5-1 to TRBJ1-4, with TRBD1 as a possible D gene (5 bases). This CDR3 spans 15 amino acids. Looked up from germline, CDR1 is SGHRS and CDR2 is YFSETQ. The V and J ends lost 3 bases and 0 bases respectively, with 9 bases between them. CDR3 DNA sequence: TGCGCCAGCAGCTCCGGGGGGGCAACTAATGAAAAACTGTTTTTT. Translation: CASSSGGATNEKLFF.

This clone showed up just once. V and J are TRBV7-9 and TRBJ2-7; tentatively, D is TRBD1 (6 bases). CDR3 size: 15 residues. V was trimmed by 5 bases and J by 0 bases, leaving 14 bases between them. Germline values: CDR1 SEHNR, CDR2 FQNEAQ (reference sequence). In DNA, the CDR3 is TGTGCCAGCAGCCCCCCCAGGGGAAGCTCCTACGAGCAGTACTTC. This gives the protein CASSPPRGSSYEQYF.

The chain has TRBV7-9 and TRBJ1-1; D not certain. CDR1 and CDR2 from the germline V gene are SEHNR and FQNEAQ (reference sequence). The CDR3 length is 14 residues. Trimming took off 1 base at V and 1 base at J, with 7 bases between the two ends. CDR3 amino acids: CASSLGEANTEAFF. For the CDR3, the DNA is TGTGCCAGCAGCTTAGGAGAGGCGAACACTGAAGCTTTCTTT. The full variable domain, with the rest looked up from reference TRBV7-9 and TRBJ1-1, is DTGVSQNPRHKITKRGQNVTFRCDPISEHNRLYWYRQTLGQGPEFLTYFQNEAQLEKSRLLSDRFSAERPKGSFSTLEIQRTEQGDSAMYLCASSLGEANTEAFFGQGTRLTVV.

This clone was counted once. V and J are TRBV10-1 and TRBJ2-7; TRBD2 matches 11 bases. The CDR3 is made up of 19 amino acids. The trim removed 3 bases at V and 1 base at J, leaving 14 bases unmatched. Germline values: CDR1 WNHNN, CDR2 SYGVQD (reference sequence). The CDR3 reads CASSDVFLLAGGDSYEQYF. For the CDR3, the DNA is TGCGCCAGCAGTGACGTCTTTTTATTAGCGGGAGGGGATTCCTACGAGCAGTACTTC.

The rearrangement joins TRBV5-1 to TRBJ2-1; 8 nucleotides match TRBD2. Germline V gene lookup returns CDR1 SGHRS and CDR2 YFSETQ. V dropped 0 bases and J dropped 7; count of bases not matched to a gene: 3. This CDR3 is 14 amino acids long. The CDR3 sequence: CASSLELAANEQFF. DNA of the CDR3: TGCGCCAGCAGCTTGGAACTAGCGGCTAATGAGCAGTTCTTC. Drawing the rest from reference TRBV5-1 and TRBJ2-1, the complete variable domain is KAGVTQTPRYLIKTRGQQVTLSCSPISGHRSVSWYQQTPGQGLQFLFEYFSETQRNKGNFPGRFSGRQFSNSRSEMNVSTLELGDSALYLCASSLELAANEQFFGPGTRLTVL.

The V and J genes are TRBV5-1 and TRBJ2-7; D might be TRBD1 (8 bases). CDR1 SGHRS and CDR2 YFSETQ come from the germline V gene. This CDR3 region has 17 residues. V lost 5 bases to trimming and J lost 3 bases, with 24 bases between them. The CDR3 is CASSLQGGWTGYYEQYF. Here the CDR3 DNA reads TGCGCCAGCAGTTTGCAGGGAGGGTGGACAGGGTACTACGAGCAGTACTTC.

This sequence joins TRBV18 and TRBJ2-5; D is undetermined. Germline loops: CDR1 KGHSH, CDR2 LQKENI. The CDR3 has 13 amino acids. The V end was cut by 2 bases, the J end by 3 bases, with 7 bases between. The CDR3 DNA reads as TGTGCCAGCTCACCAGAGACAAAAGAGACCCAGTACTTC. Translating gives CASSPETKETQYF.

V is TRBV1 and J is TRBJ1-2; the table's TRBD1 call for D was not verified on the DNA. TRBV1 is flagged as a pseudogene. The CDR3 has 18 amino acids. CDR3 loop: CTSSLPHALWQGARGYTF. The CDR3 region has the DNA TGCACCAGCAGCCTCCCACACGCCTTATGGCAGGGGGCTCGGGGCTACACCTTC.

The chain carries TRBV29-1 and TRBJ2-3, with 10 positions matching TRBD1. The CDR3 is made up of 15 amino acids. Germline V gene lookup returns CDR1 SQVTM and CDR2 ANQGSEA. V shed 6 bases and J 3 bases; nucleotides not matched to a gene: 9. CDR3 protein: CSVVTGTGATDTQYF. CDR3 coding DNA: TGCAGCGTGGTGACCGGGACAGGGGCGACAGATACGCAGTATTTT.

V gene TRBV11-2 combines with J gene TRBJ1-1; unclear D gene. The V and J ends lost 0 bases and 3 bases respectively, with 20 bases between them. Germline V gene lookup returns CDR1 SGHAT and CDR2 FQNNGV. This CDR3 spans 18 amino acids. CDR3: CASSLEPPSGREYTEAFF. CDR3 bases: TGTGCCAGCAGCTTAGAGCCACCTTCCGGACGTGAGTACACTGAAGCTTTCTTT. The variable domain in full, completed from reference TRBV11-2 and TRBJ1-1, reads EAGVAQSPRYKIIEKRQSVAFWCNPISGHATLYWYQQILGQGPKLLIQFQNNGVVDDSQLPKDRFSAERLKGVDSTLKIQPAKLEDSAVYLCASSLEPPSGREYTEAFFGQGTRLTVV.

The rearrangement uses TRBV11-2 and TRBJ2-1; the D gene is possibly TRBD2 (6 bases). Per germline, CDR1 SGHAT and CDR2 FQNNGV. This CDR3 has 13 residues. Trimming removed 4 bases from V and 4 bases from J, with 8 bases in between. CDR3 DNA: TGTGCCAGCAGCTCTGGGACTTACAATGAGCAGTTCTTC. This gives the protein CASSSGTYNEQFF.

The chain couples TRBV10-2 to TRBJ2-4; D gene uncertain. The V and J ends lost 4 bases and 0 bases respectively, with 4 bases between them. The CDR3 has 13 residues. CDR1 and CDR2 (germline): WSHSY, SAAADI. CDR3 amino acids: CASSALAKNIQYF. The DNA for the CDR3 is TGCGCCAGCAGTGCGCTAGCCAAAAACATTCAGTACTTC.

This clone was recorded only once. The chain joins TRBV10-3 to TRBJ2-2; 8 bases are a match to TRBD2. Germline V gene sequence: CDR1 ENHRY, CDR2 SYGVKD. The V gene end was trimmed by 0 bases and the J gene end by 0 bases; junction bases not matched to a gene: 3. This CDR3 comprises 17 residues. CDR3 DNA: TGTGCCATCAGTGAGTCCGGGGGGGCACCGAACACCGGGGAGCTGTTTTTT. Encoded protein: CAISESGGAPNTGELFF.

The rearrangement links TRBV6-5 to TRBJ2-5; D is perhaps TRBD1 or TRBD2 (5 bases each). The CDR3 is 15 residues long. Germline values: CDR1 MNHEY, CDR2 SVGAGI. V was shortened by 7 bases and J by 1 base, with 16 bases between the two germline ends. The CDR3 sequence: CASKISRGRQETQYF. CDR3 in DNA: TGTGCCAGCAAAATCTCTCGGGGCCGCCAAGAGACCCAGTACTTC.

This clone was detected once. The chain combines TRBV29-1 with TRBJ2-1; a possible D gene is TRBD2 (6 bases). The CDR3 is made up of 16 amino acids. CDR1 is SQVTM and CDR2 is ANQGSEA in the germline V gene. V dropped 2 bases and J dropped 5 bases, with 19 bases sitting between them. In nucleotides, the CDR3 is TGCAGCGTTGAAAGGAGGCACGGAGGGCCAAACAATGAGCAGTTCTTC. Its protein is CSVERRHGGPNNEQFF.

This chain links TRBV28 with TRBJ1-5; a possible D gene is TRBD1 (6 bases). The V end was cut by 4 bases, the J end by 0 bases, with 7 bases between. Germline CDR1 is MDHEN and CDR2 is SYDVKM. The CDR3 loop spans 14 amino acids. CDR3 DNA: TGTGCCAGCAGTTCAGGGGTTAGCAATCAGCCCCAGCATTTT. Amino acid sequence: CASSSGVSNQPQHF. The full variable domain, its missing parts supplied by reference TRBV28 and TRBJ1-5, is DVKVTQSSRYLVKRTGEKVFLECVQDMDHENMFWYRQDPGLGLRLIYFSYDVKMKEKGDIPEGYSVSREKKERFSLILESASTNQTSMYLCASSSGVSNQPQHFGDGTRLSIL.

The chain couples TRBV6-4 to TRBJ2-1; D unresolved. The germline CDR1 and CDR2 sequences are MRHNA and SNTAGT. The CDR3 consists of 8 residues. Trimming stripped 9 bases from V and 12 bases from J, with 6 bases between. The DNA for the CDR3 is TGTGCCAGGACCTCGCAGTTCTTC. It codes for CARTSQFF.

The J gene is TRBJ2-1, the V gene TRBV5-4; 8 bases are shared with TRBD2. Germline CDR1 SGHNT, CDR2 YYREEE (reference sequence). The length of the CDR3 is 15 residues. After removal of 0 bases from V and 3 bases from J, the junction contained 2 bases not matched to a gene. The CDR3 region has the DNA TGTGCCAGCAGCTTGGTAGCGGGATTCTACAATGAGCAGTTCTTC. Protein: CASSLVAGFYNEQFF.

CDR3 bases: TGCAGCGTTGGTCAGCAGGAGGGCTATGGCTACACCTTC. Protein: CSVGQQEGYGYTF. V usage is TRBV29-1 and J usage is TRBJ1-2; D gene ambiguous. The CDR3 is 13 amino acids. The V end was cut by 4 bases, the J end by 4 bases, with 13 bases between. Germline assignment: CDR1 SQVTM and CDR2 ANQGSEA.

The CDR3 is CASSLGPGYGYTF. The CDR3 nucleotides read TGCGCCAGCAGCTTGGGCCCCGGATATGGCTACACCTTC. The chain links TRBV5-1 to TRBJ1-2; D uncertain. This CDR3 region has 13 residues. V shed 0 bases and J shed 5 bases, with 8 bases lying between them. Germline V gives CDR1 SGHRS, CDR2 YFSETQ.